This T cell receptor (beta chain) was documented in a study of blood T cell repertoires in COVID-19. Study overall: PBMCs, B-cell-depleted T cells, or T cells were the source of the cDNA or gDNA that made up the material.

Sequencing was performed with immunoSEQ multiplex PCR; in TCRdb, only in-frame clones are kept and a portion is missing. The table shows approximately 260,000 clones, with 75% to 90% occurring only once. The CDR3 has 14 amino acids. V trimming: 0 bases; J trimming: 7 bases; junction bases outside the gene matches: 2. Germline CDR1 is SGDLS and CDR2 is YYNGEE. The sample holds many counts of this clone. The clonotype was recovered from a human donor in a cohort sampled during active COVID-19. V gene TRBV9 combines with J gene TRBJ1-2; the match to TRBD1 covers 11 bases. The sample was peripheral blood. CDR3 nucleotides: TGTGCCAGCAGCGTAGGGACAGGGGGCATTGGCTACACCTTC. This sequence encodes CASSVGTGGIGYTF.